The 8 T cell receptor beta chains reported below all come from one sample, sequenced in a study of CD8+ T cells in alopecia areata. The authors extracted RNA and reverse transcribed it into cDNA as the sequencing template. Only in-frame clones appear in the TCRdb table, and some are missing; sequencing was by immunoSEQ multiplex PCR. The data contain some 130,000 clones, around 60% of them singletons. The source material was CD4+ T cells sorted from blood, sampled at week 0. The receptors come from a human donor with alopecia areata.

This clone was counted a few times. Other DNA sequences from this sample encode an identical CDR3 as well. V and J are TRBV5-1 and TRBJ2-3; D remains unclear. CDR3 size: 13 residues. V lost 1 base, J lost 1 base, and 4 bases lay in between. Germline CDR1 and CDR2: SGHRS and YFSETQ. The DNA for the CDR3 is TGCGCCAGCAGCTTGAGGGGCACAGATACGCAGTATTTT. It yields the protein CASSLRGTDTQYF.

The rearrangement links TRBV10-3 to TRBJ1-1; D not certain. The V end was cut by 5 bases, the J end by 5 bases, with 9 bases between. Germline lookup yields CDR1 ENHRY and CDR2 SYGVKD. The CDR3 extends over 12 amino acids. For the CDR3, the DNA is TGTGCCATCAGTAACAAGATTACTGAAGCTTTCTTT. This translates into CAISNKITEAFF.

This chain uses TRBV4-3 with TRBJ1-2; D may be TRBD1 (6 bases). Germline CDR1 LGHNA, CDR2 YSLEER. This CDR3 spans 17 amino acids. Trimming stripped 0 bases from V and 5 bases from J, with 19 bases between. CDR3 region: CASSQDQQGLFYYGYTF. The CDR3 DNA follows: TGCGCCAGCAGCCAAGATCAACAGGGACTTTTCTATTATGGCTACACCTTC.

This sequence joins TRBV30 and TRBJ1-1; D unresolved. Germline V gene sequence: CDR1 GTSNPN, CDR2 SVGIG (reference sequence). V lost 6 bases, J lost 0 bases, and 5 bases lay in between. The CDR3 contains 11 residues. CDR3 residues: CACAMNTEAFF. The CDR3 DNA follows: TGTGCCTGCGCCATGAACACTGAAGCTTTCTTT.

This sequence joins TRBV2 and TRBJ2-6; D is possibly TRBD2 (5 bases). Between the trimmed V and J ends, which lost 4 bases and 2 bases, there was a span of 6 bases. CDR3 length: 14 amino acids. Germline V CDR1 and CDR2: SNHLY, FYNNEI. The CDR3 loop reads CASSGGPGANVLTF. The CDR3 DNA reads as TGTGCCAGCAGTGGAGGGCCTGGGGCCAACGTCCTGACTTTC.

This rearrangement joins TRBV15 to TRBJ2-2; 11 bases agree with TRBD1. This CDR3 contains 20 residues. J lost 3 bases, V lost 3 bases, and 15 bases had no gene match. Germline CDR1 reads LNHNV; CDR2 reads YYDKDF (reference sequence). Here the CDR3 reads CATSRQRTGGAGIYTGELFF. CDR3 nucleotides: TGTGCCACCAGCAGGCAACGGACAGGGGGCGCAGGGATCTACACCGGGGAGCTGTTTTTT.

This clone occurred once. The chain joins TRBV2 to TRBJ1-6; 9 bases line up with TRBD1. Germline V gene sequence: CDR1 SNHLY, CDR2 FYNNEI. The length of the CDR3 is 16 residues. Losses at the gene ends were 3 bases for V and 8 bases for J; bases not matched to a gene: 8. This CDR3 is CASSDVGQGLDSPLHF. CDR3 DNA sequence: TGTGCCAGCAGTGATGTTGGACAGGGGTTAGATTCACCCCTCCACTTT.

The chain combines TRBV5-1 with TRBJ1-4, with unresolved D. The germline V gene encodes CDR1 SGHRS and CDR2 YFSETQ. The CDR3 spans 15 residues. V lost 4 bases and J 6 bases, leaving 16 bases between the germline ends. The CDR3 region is CASSGSGRLDEKLFF. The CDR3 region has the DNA TGCGCCAGCAGCGGATCGGGCAGGCTAGATGAAAAACTGTTTTTT.